What follows describes a single T cell receptor (beta chain). Its antigen is not known. The data are from a study of cytomegalovirus exposure and HLA in healthy donors. Findings of the study overall: In the roughly 120 validation repertoires, a later analysis found that first-cohort TCR clusters tended to co-occur. Listed as cytomegalovirus-associated were 150 to 200 TCR beta chains. The CMV antigen specificity of a few CMV-associated chains was confirmed through in vitro analysis.

Only in-frame clones appear in the TCRdb table, and some are missing; sequencing was by immunoSEQ multiplex PCR. The data contain under 200,000 clones, 89% of them seen just once; the ten biggest clones take up 10%. Donors came from a validation cohort of 90 to 150 subjects, distinct from the first 666-subject cohort. CDR3 size: 16 residues. Germline V gene lookup returns CDR1 SGHDT and CDR2 YYEEEE. Germline trimming cut 2 bases from V and 3 bases from J; bases unmatched to any gene: 8. The rearrangement links TRBV5-6 to TRBJ2-1; 7 positions agree with TRBD2. Material for sequencing was PBMCs. The TCR originated in a woman aged 18-30 years in good health and CMV-seropositive. Here the CDR3 reads CASSLERGEVYNEQFF. CDR3 DNA sequence: TGTGCCAGCAGCTTAGAACGGGGGGAAGTCTACAATGAGCAGTTCTTC.